This TCR beta chain derives from a study of cytomegalovirus exposure and HLA in healthy donors. This clone came up a few times. What it recognizes is unknown. With 60 Vbeta and 13 Jbeta primers, the PCR was carried out. The method was immunoSEQ multiplex PCR; TCRdb's version includes in-frame clones alone and lacks a portion of them. The data contain over 80,000 clones, about 67% of them singletons. Findings of the study overall: Some V segments, including TRBV6-2 and TRBV6-3, were excluded as indistinguishable.

CDR1 SGHNT and CDR2 YYREEE come from the germline V gene (reference sequence). The CDR3 is 16 amino acids. V was clipped by 1 base and J by 2 bases; unmatched bases: 7. Sequenced: PBMCs. This TCR was sampled from a woman aged 18-29 years in good health and CMV-seropositive. The rearrangement uses TRBV5-4 and TRBJ2-3; 7 bases match TRBD2. The CDR3 DNA reads TGTGCCAGCAGCTTGAGGGAGGGTGAGGACACAGATACGCAGTATTTT. Translating gives CASSLREGEDTDTQYF.